One and the same sample provided the 27 T cell receptor beta chains below, sequenced in a study of blood T cell repertoires in COVID-19 (dated by TCRdb to about 2020). Libraries were built with the immunoSEQ multiplex PCR assay. TCRdb re-hosts the immuneACCESS table, in-frame sequences only. Its copies lack some clones; in the studies checked, an unresolved V gene accounts for under half of them, and the cause for the rest is not known. Here the sample has approximately 170,000 clones; around 81% occur a single time. More than 9.5% of the sample is held by the ten biggest clonotypes. Sample: peripheral blood. All receptors derive from a man in his 60s with active or convalescent COVID-19.

This clone was seen only once. The genes are TRBV7-4 and TRBJ1-5; maybe TRBD1 (5 bases). CDR3 length: 16 residues. The V end was cut by 0 bases, the J end by 0 bases, with 9 bases between. CDR1 and CDR2 (germline): SGHVT, SQSDAQ. CDR3 in amino acids: CASSLARGLSNQPQHF. The CDR3 DNA reads as TGTGCCAGCAGCTTAGCTAGGGGCCTTAGCAATCAGCCCCAGCATTTT.

The chain recombines TRBV2 with TRBJ1-5; D might be TRBD1 (5 bases). V was cut by 6 bases and J by 2 bases, with 14 bases left in between. Germline V gene data show CDR1 as SNHLY and CDR2 as FYNNEI. The CDR3 consists of 15 residues. The CDR3 DNA reads TGTGCCAGCAGGGGGGAGGTAATGGGCAATCAGCCCCAGCATTTT. This translates into CASRGEVMGNQPQHF.

The chain is built from TRBV11-2 and TRBJ2-7; no definite D call. The V gene's germline CDR1 is SGHAT and CDR2 FQNNGV. This CDR3 has 11 residues. The V end lost 4 bases, the J end lost 4 bases, and 5 bases lay between the germline ends. The CDR3, as DNA: TGTGCCAGCAGCTCTATTTACGAGCAGTACTTC. Encoded protein: CASSSIYEQYF.

The rearrangement joins TRBV3-1 (or the pseudogene TRBV3-2) to TRBJ2-3; D perhaps matches TRBD1 (6 bases). The CDR3 totals 16 residues. V gave up 4 bases and J gave up 4 bases, with 18 bases separating them. Looked up from germline, CDR1 is LGHDT and CDR2 is YNNKEL (reference sequence). CDR3: CASSPEGNRVSDTQYF. DNA for the CDR3: TGTGCCAGCAGCCCCGAGGGAAACAGGGTATCAGATACGCAGTATTTT.

This clone was seen ten or more times. The rearrangement joins TRBV18 to TRBJ2-2, with 13 bases matching TRBD2. The CDR3 contains 16 residues. In germline, CDR1 is KGHSH, CDR2 LQKENI. V trimming: 6 bases; J trimming: 4 bases; junction bases outside the gene matches: 5. The CDR3 nucleotides read TGTGCCAGCTCGTTGACTAGCGGGAGGAGCACCGGGGAGCTGTTTTTT. Protein sequence: CASSLTSGRSTGELFF. Looking up the rest from reference TRBV18 and TRBJ2-2 gives the full variable domain: NAGVMQNPRHLVRRRGQEARLRCSPMKGHSHVYWYRQLPEEGLKFMVYLQKENIIDESGMPKERFSAEFPKEGPSILRIQQVVRGDSAAYFCASSLTSGRSTGELFFGEGSRLTVL.

The V gene is TRBV2, the J gene TRBJ1-5; the D is unclear. Germline CDR1 and CDR2: SNHLY and FYNNEI. The ends were cut back, 4 bases at V and 7 bases at J, with 14 bases in the middle. This CDR3 spans 14 amino acids. The CDR3 protein is CASSAQMETQPQHF. In DNA form, the CDR3 reads TGTGCCAGCAGTGCGCAGATGGAGACCCAGCCCCAGCATTTT.

This sequence joins TRBV12-3 or TRBV12-4 and TRBJ1-1; D is unresolved. The V end lost 6 bases, the J end lost 8 bases, and 10 bases lay between the germline ends. The CDR3 runs to 11 residues. CDR3 region: CASRQSSEAFF. In DNA, the CDR3 is TGTGCCAGCAGGCAAAGCTCGGAAGCTTTCTTT.

This clone appeared once. The chain joins TRBV19 to TRBJ2-5, with D maybe TRBD1 (5 bases). The CDR3 runs 13 residues. With 3 bases removed from V and 2 bases from J, the gap between germline ends came to 7 bases. Germline V lookup: CDR1 LNHDA, CDR2 SQIVND (reference sequence). CDR3 sequence reads: CASSMGQQETQYF. The CDR3 nucleotides read TGTGCCAGTAGTATGGGGCAGCAAGAGACCCAGTACTTC.

The J gene is TRBJ2-2, the V gene TRBV5-4; 7 bases match TRBD1. The CDR3 contains 15 residues. V gave up 1 base and J gave up 6 bases; unmatched junction bases: 6. Germline values: CDR1 SGHNT, CDR2 YYREEE (reference sequence). The CDR3 region has the DNA TGTGCCAGCAGCTTGATGAGGGGGCTCCCCGGGGAGCTGTTTTTT. Its translation: CASSLMRGLPGELFF.

J is TRBJ2-4 and V is TRBV19, with D tentatively TRBD2 (5 bases). The CDR3 covers 18 residues. Germline V lookup: CDR1 LNHDA, CDR2 SQIVND (reference sequence). Trimming pared 4 bases from V and 0 bases from J, leaving 19 bases between. CDR3 coding DNA: TGTGCCAGTAGTACTAGACGGACTGGCACCTTAGCCAAAAACATTCAGTACTTC. Translation gives CASSTRRTGTLAKNIQYF.

The V and J genes are TRBV19 and TRBJ1-2, with 9 positions matching TRBD1. The germline V gene has CDR1 LNHDA and CDR2 SQIVND (reference sequence). This CDR3 is 15 amino acids long. The J segment lost 6 bases and the V segment lost 9 bases, leaving 14 bases of the junction unmatched. DNA for the CDR3: TGTGCCAGCACTACTCGGGACACAGGGGGCAATGGCTACACCTTC. Translating gives CASTTRDTGGNGYTF.

This sequence joins TRBV5-1 and TRBJ2-1; 15 bases agree with TRBD2. This CDR3 region has 16 residues. CDR1 is SGHRS, CDR2 YFSETQ, per germline. Losses at the gene ends were 4 bases for V and 4 bases for J; bases not matched to a gene: 3. CDR3 sequence reads: CASSIGTSGGYNEQFF. In DNA, the CDR3 is TGCGCCAGCAGCATAGGGACTAGCGGGGGGTACAATGAGCAGTTCTTC.

CDR3 residues: CASTERRLGGETQYF. CDR3 coding DNA: TGTGCCAGCACCGAACGTAGACTAGGAGGGGAGACCCAGTACTTC. V usage is TRBV6-5 and J usage is TRBJ2-5; D perhaps matches TRBD2 (6 bases). The CDR3 is made up of 15 amino acids. Trimming pared 7 bases from V and 5 bases from J, leaving 20 bases between. Germline loops: CDR1 MNHEY, CDR2 SVGAGI.

In its sample, this clone was seen a few times. The chain is built from TRBV10-3 and TRBJ1-3; possible D gene TRBD1, 5 bases. This CDR3 has 16 residues. Looked up from germline, CDR1 is ENHRY and CDR2 is SYGVKD. Between the trimmed V and J ends, which lost 2 bases and 0 bases, there was a span of 11 bases. For the CDR3, the DNA is TGTGCCATCAGTGAGCCTGGGGGGGGCTCTGGAAACACCATATATTTT. Amino acids: CAISEPGGGSGNTIYF.

The chain couples TRBV4-1 to TRBJ1-1; tentatively, D is TRBD1 (5 bases). The V gene's germline CDR1 is MGHRA and CDR2 YSYEKL. CDR3 size: 14 residues. With 3 bases removed from V and 1 base from J, the gap between germline ends came to 9 bases. CDR3 nucleotides: TGCGCCAGCAGCCAGGACCAGGGGAACACTGAAGCTTTCTTT. Translation: CASSQDQGNTEAFF.

Here the CDR3 reads CASSTSSGGSNEQFF. DNA of the CDR3: TGTGCCAGCAGCACCTCCAGCGGGGGGTCTAATGAGCAGTTCTTC. This chain links TRBV2 with TRBJ2-1; TRBD2 agrees at 9 bases. Per the germline V gene, CDR1 is SNHLY and CDR2 is FYNNEI. This CDR3 is 15 amino acids long. V was clipped by 6 bases and J by 7 bases; unmatched bases: 10. Based on the CDR3 plus reference TRBV2 and TRBJ2-1, the full variable domain is EPEVTQTPSHQVTQMGQEVILRCVPISNHLYFYWYRQILGQKVEFLVSFYNNEISEKSEIFDDQFSVERPDGSNFTLKIRSTKLEDSAMYFCASSTSSGGSNEQFFGPGTRLTVL.

The chain has TRBV7-3 and TRBJ2-3; D is perhaps TRBD2 (5 bases). The CDR3 runs to 15 residues. V lost 5 bases, J lost 4 bases, and 16 bases lay in between. Germline V CDR1 and CDR2: SGHTA, FQGTGA. CDR3: CASSPGSIGPDTQYF. CDR3 sequence (DNA): TGTGCCAGCAGCCCGGGGAGCATTGGCCCAGATACGCAGTATTTT.

The chain recombines TRBV2 with TRBJ2-7; 8 bases fit TRBD2. The CDR3 consists of 14 residues. The germline gives CDR1 SNHLY, CDR2 FYNNEI. J was trimmed by 0 bases and V by 6 bases; bases with no gene match: 4. CDR3 sequence reads: CASRTGTSSYEQYF. In DNA form, the CDR3 reads TGTGCCAGCAGGACCGGGACTAGCTCCTACGAGCAGTACTTC.

The chain uses TRBV10-3 and TRBJ1-2; 7 bases align to TRBD1. The germline V gene encodes CDR1 ENHRY and CDR2 SYGVKD. V was pared by 6 bases and J by 0 bases, with 4 bases of the junction left unmatched. The CDR3 covers 14 residues. The CDR3 protein is CAIRDGTANYGYTF. Written as DNA, the CDR3 is TGTGCCATCAGGGACGGGACAGCTAACTATGGCTACACCTTC.

This rearrangement joins TRBV2 to TRBJ1-5; TRBD1 might be the D (6 bases). CDR3 size: 13 residues. Trimming removed 7 bases at V and 7 bases at J, with 14 bases between. The germline V gene has CDR1 SNHLY and CDR2 FYNNEI. In DNA, the CDR3 is TGTGCCAGCATGGAGGCCAGGGGCCAGCCCCAGCATTTT. This sequence encodes CASMEARGQPQHF.

V gene TRBV19 combines with J gene TRBJ2-1; 11 nucleotides match TRBD2. The CDR3 is made up of 15 amino acids. The ends lost 5 bases at V and 5 bases at J; junction bases unmatched: 5. Per germline, CDR1 LNHDA and CDR2 SQIVND (reference sequence). In DNA form, the CDR3 reads TGTGCCAGTAGTCGGGATAGCGGGAGGGACAATGAGCAGTTCTTC. Translating gives CASSRDSGRDNEQFF.

V is TRBV18 and J is TRBJ2-1, with TRBD2 matching 9 bases. This CDR3 has 16 amino acids. Germline V gene data show CDR1 as KGHSH and CDR2 as LQKENI. Germline trimming cut 0 bases from V and 5 bases from J; bases unmatched to any gene: 5. The DNA for the CDR3 is TGTGCCAGCTCACCACCGCGGGAGGGCCGCAACAATGAGCAGTTCTTC. It codes for CASSPPREGRNNEQFF.

The CDR3 nucleotides read TGTGCCAGCAGTCGATCCGGGACTAGCTCTGATGAGCAGTTCTTC. Its translation is CASSRSGTSSDEQFF. The rearrangement links TRBV28 to TRBJ2-1; 9 bases are a match to TRBD2. CDR1 and CDR2 from the germline V gene are MDHEN and SYDVKM. CDR3 length equals 15 residues. V gave up 5 bases and J gave up 8 bases; unmatched junction bases: 10.

In nucleotides, the CDR3 is TGTGCCAGCAATCCTGAGCGAGGGGGACAAGAGACCCAGTACTTC. Its protein product is CASNPERGGQETQYF. The chain recombines TRBV6-5 with TRBJ2-5; tentative D call: TRBD1 (6 bases). V was cut by 7 bases and J by 2 bases, with 17 bases left in between. Per the germline V gene, CDR1 is MNHEY and CDR2 is SVGAGI. The CDR3 spans 15 residues.

The chain is built from TRBV9 and TRBJ1-2; D might be TRBD1 (6 bases). CDR3 length equals 14 residues. The V gene's germline CDR1 is SGDLS and CDR2 YYNGEE. The V end was cut by 3 bases, the J end by 4 bases, with 13 bases between. The CDR3 DNA is TGTGCCAGCAGCGGCGGACAGCCAGCCTATGGCTACACCTTC. The encoded protein is CASSGGQPAYGYTF.

The V and J genes are TRBV6-5 and TRBJ2-7, with 7 bases matching TRBD1. This CDR3 comprises 15 residues. Trimming took 6 bases from V and 2 from J; bases not matched to a gene: 10. Germline lookup yields CDR1 MNHEY and CDR2 SVGAGI. CDR3 sequence: CASRRGQLSTYEQYF. The CDR3 nucleotides read TGTGCCAGCAGACGGGGACAGCTATCTACCTACGAGCAGTACTTC.

V is TRBV19 and J is TRBJ1-1; TRBD1 matches at 9 bases. The CDR3 is 15 amino acids. Germline lookup yields CDR1 LNHDA and CDR2 SQIVND (reference sequence). V lost 3 bases, J lost 11 bases, and 13 bases stayed unmatched. The CDR3 protein is CASSIPGQGRSEAFF. CDR3 DNA sequence: TGTGCCAGTAGTATCCCGGGACAGGGCCGTAGTGAGGCTTTCTTT.